A single sample gave rise to the 22 T cell receptor beta chains below, sequenced in a study of T cell repertoires in cytomegalovirus infection. These TCRs are of unknown antigen specificity. TCRdb passed the reads through MiXCR, listing each CDR3 protein once. The data contain under 200,000 distinct CDR3 sequences, about a fifth of them singletons. The sample consisted of CD8+ T cells from cultured PBMCs, taken from culture after CMV antigen stimulation. All receptors derive from a human donor in good health (CMV status not recorded). Some clones in this sample may be carry-over from other donors' samples.

This clonotype appeared a few times. This chain connects TRBV7-9 to TRBJ2-5, with D perhaps matching TRBD2 (5 bases). CDR3 length: 15 residues. The V gene lost 5 bases and the J gene lost 5 bases, with 18 bases spanning the gap. Germline V CDR1 and CDR2: SEHNR, FQNEAQ (reference sequence). CDR3 amino acids: CASSRVGPRRETQYF. CDR3 DNA sequence: TGTGCCAGCAGCAGGGTAGGCCCGAGGAGGGAGACCCAGTACTTC.

The V and J genes are TRBV27 and TRBJ1-6; tentative D call: TRBD1 (5 bases). Between the trimmed V and J ends, which lost 2 bases and 9 bases, there was a span of 14 bases. This CDR3 contains 15 residues. The germline CDR1 and CDR2 sequences are MNHEY and SMNVEV (reference sequence). The CDR3 sequence is CASSLRRRGGSPLHF. In DNA form, the CDR3 reads TGTGCCAGCAGTTTAAGAAGACGGGGGGGTTCACCCCTCCACTTT.

The chain recombines TRBV7-8 with TRBJ2-1; tentative D call: TRBD1 (6 bases). V gave up 3 bases and J gave up 4 bases, with 10 bases separating them. Germline V gene data show CDR1 as SGHVS and CDR2 as FQNEAQ. CDR3 length: 14 residues. The CDR3 spells CASSFGTKYNEQFF. CDR3 sequence (DNA): TGTGCCAGCAGCTTCGGGACAAAATACAATGAGCAGTTCTTC.

This clonotype came up a few times. The V gene is TRBV6-1, the J gene TRBJ1-5, with a tentative D call TRBD1 (6 bases). V was pared by 2 bases and J by 0 bases, with 14 bases between. This CDR3 contains 17 residues. CDR1 and CDR2 (germline): MNHNS, SASEGT. The CDR3 region is CASSERDVRGSNQPQHF. The CDR3 DNA reads as TGTGCCAGCAGTGAAAGGGACGTCAGGGGTAGCAATCAGCCCCAGCATTTT.

This clonotype was recorded a few times. The chain couples TRBV11-2 to TRBJ2-7; possibly TRBD1 for D (7 bases). Germline CDR1 SGHAT, CDR2 FQNNGV. CDR3 length equals 15 residues. V lost 3 bases and J lost 7, with 19 bases in between. The CDR3 nucleotides are TGTGCCAGCAGCTTGGGACAGAGCTCTGGGGGGGAGCAGTACTTC. This gives the protein CASSLGQSSGGEQYF.

The rearrangement uses TRBV7-6 and TRBJ2-1; 10 positions match TRBD2. This CDR3 has 16 residues. V shed 2 bases, J shed 7 bases, and the junction held 8 bases outside the gene matches. Germline CDR1 reads SGHVS; CDR2 reads FNYEAQ. CDR3 residues: CASSLPASGGINEQFF. DNA for the CDR3: TGTGCCAGCAGCTTACCTGCTAGCGGGGGCATAAATGAGCAGTTCTTC. Full variable domain (outside the CDR3, taken from reference TRBV7-6 and TRBJ2-1): GAGVSQSPRYKVTKRGQDVALRCDPISGHVSLYWYRQALGQGPEFLTYFNYEAQQDKSGLPNDRFSAERPEGSISTLTIQRTEQRDSAMYRCASSLPASGGINEQFFGPGTRLTVL.

The chain is built from TRBV27 and TRBJ2-2, with 9 bases identical to TRBD1. This CDR3 spans 18 amino acids. Germline V lookup: CDR1 MNHEY, CDR2 SMNVEV (reference sequence). The V segment lost 3 bases and the J segment 4 bases; nucleotides outside the gene matches: 12. The CDR3 here is CASSFLKTGGYGTGELFF. CDR3 DNA sequence: TGTGCCAGCAGTTTCCTCAAAACAGGGGGCTATGGCACCGGGGAGCTGTTTTTT.

This clonotype was recorded a few times. This may be a read error, as it is one base from a much larger clone. The rearrangement uses TRBV29-1 and TRBJ1-1; D is unclear. Germline assignment: CDR1 SQVTM and CDR2 ANQGSEA. CDR3 length: 12 residues. The CDR3, as DNA: TGCAGCGTTGGCCAGAGAAACACTAAAGCTTTCTTT. Translated: CSVGQRNTKAFF.

This chain uses TRBV7-9 with TRBJ1-1; weak D call: TRBD1 (6 bases). Germline V gene sequence: CDR1 SEHNR, CDR2 FQNEAQ (reference sequence). Deletions cut 5 bases from V and 0 bases from J, with 16 bases between. This CDR3 spans 16 amino acids. The DNA for the CDR3 is TGTGCCAGCAGCCCTCTTCAGGGGCGCATGAACACTGAAGCTTTCTTT. It codes for CASSPLQGRMNTEAFF.

This clonotype was counted at least ten times. The V gene is TRBV7-2, the J gene TRBJ1-2; no clear D gene. The CDR3 runs to 14 residues. V was pared by 6 bases and J by 8 bases, with 19 bases between. CDR1 and CDR2 from the germline V gene are SGHTA and FQGNSA. The DNA of the CDR3 is TGTGCCAGCAGATCGGGAGTCCGTCCTTTCGGCTACACCTTC. Its protein product is CASRSGVRPFGYTF.

In DNA form, the CDR3 reads TGTGCCAGCAGTTACGGGACCGGTCAAGAGACCCAGTACTTC. Translating it yields CASSYGTGQETQYF. This rearrangement joins TRBV6-6 to TRBJ2-5; the D call may be TRBD1 or TRBD2 (5 bases each). The CDR3 length is 14 residues. The V gene lost 2 bases and the J gene lost 2 bases, with 9 bases spanning the gap. CDR1 MNHNY and CDR2 SVGAGI come from the germline V gene (reference sequence).

This clonotype was observed a handful of times. The chain carries TRBV7-9 and TRBJ2-1; D not certain. Per germline, CDR1 SEHNR and CDR2 FQNEAQ (reference sequence). The CDR3 sequence is 12 residues long. V was shortened by 1 base and J by 6 bases, with 4 bases between the two germline ends. CDR3 sequence (DNA): TGTGCCAGCAGCTTAGAAAGCAATGAGCAGTTCTTC. Protein: CASSLESNEQFF.

V usage is TRBV5-6 and J usage is TRBJ1-2, with a tentative D call TRBD1 (5 bases). CDR3 size: 16 residues. V lost 1 base and J 2 bases, leaving 15 bases between the germline ends. Germline V lookup: CDR1 SGHDT, CDR2 YYEEEE. The CDR3 spells CASSLLGDGGNYGYTF. CDR3 sequence (DNA): TGTGCCAGCAGCTTGTTGGGGGACGGGGGGAACTATGGCTACACCTTC.

The chain carries TRBV12-3 or TRBV12-4 and TRBJ1-1; 8 bases fit TRBD1. The trim removed 7 bases at V and 0 bases at J, leaving 4 bases unmatched. CDR3 size: 14 residues. The CDR3: CASTKGQVNTEAFF. CDR3 coding DNA: TGTGCCAGCACCAAGGGACAGGTGAACACTGAAGCTTTCTTT.

The sample holds a few counts of this clonotype. The chain uses TRBV6-2 or TRBV6-3 and TRBJ2-1; 7 nucleotides line up with TRBD2. Germline V lookup: CDR1 MNHEY, CDR2 SVGEGT. J was trimmed by 6 bases and V by 2 bases; bases with no gene match: 4. The CDR3 loop spans 14 amino acids. The CDR3 DNA reads TGTGCCAGCAGTTACATGGGGGGGGGCAATGAGCAGTTCTTC. The encoded protein is CASSYMGGGNEQFF.

This clonotype was seen only a few times. The J gene is TRBJ2-7, the V gene TRBV9; TRBD2 matches at 9 bases. Germline-derived CDR1 and CDR2 are SGDLS and YYNGEE. The trim removed 5 bases at V and 1 base at J, leaving 10 bases unmatched. The CDR3 has 16 amino acids. The CDR3 sequence: CASSATSGYESYEQYF. DNA of the CDR3: TGTGCCAGCAGTGCGACTAGCGGCTACGAATCCTACGAGCAGTACTTC.

This clonotype was counted ten times or more. The chain links TRBV15 to TRBJ2-3; TRBD2 might be the D (7 bases). The germline V and J ends were trimmed by 2 bases and 4 bases, with 22 bases remaining between them. This CDR3 is built from 18 residues. Looked up from germline, CDR1 is LNHNV and CDR2 is YYDKDF (reference sequence). The CDR3 reads CATSRPPEEWGGPDTQYF. CDR3 nucleotides: TGTGCCACCAGCAGACCCCCCGAGGAGTGGGGGGGGCCAGATACGCAGTATTTT.

V usage is TRBV12-3 or TRBV12-4 and J usage is TRBJ2-3, with TRBD2 identical over 8 bases. Losses at the gene ends were 1 base for V and 4 bases for J; bases not matched to a gene: 4. The CDR3 is 15 amino acids. CDR3 in DNA: TGTGCCAGCAGTTTAGTAAACGGGGGGGCAGATACGCAGTATTTT. Its translation is CASSLVNGGADTQYF.

This chain connects TRBV4-1 to TRBJ2-5; tentatively, D is TRBD1 (6 bases). The germline gives CDR1 MGHRA, CDR2 YSYEKL. V lost 0 bases and J 5 bases, leaving 10 bases between the germline ends. The CDR3 totals 14 residues. CDR3 protein: CASSQETGWETQYF. CDR3 in DNA: TGCGCCAGCAGCCAAGAAACAGGGTGGGAGACCCAGTACTTC.

This chain connects TRBV7-6 to TRBJ2-3; TRBD2 agrees at 12 bases. The CDR3 is 16 amino acids. Trimming at V came to 4 bases and at J to 2 bases, leaving 4 bases not matched to a gene. Germline CDR1 SGHVS, CDR2 FNYEAQ. This CDR3 reads CASSSSGGGPTDTQYF. The CDR3, as DNA: TGTGCCAGCAGCTCTAGCGGGGGGGGACCCACAGATACGCAGTATTTT.

In its sample, this clonotype was seen a few times. The gene calls are TRBV6-6 and TRBJ1-2; 7 nucleotides agree with TRBD1. Germline loops: CDR1 MNHNY, CDR2 SVGAGI (reference sequence). The V and J ends lost 7 bases and 8 bases, in that order; junction bases with no gene match: 10. This CDR3 is built from 13 residues. Here the CDR3 reads CASTTGVGGGYTF. In DNA, the CDR3 is TGTGCCAGCACTACAGGGGTGGGGGGAGGCTACACCTTC.

This clonotype was recorded a few times. The V and J genes are TRBV12-3 or TRBV12-4 and TRBJ2-7; no firm D call. The V gene lost 7 bases and the J gene lost 1 base, with 14 bases spanning the gap. CDR3 length equals 14 residues. The CDR3 DNA follows: TGTGCCAGCACCGCCCGAGTCGCGTCCTACGAGCAGTACTTC. As protein: CASTARVASYEQYF.